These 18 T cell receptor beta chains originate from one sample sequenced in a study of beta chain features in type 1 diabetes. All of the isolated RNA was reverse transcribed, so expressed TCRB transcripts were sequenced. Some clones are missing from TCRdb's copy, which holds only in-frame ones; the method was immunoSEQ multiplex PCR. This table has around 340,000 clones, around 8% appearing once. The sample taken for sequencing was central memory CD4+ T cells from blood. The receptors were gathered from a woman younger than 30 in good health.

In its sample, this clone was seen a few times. The CDR3 DNA is TGTGCCAGCAGCCATGGACAGGGAGAAAAACTGTTTTTT. Its protein product is CASSHGQGEKLFF. This sequence joins TRBV7-2 and TRBJ1-4; TRBD1 aligns across 8 bases. The CDR3 consists of 13 residues. V gave up 5 bases and J gave up 8 bases; unmatched junction bases: 4. The germline V gene has CDR1 SGHTA and CDR2 FQGNSA.

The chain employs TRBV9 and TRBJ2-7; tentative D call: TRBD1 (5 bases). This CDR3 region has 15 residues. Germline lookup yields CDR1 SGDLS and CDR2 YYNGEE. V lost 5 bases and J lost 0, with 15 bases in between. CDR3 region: CASSLGHLSSYEQYF. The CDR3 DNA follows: TGTGCCAGCAGTCTCGGACACCTGAGCTCCTACGAGCAGTACTTC.

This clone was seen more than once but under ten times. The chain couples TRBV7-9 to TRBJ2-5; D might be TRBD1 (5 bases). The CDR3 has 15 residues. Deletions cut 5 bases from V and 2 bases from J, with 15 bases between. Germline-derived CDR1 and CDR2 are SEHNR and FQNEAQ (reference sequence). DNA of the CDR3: TGTGCCAGCAGCCTCCCACTGACAGAACAAGAGACCCAGTACTTC. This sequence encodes CASSLPLTEQETQYF.

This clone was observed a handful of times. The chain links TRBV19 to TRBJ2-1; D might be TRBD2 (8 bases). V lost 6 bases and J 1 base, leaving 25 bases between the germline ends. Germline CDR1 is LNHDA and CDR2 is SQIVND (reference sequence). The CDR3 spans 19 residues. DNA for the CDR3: TGTGCCAGTAGCAATCAGGGGGGAAGCGGGACTAGATCCTACAATGAGCAGTTCTTC. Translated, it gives CASSNQGGSGTRSYNEQFF.

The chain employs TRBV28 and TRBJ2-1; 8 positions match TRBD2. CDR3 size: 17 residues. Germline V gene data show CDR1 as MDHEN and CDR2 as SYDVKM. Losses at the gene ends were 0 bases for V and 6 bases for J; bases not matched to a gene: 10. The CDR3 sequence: CASSLWGIAGSTNEQFF. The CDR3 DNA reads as TGTGCCAGCAGTTTATGGGGGATAGCGGGAAGTACCAATGAGCAGTTCTTC. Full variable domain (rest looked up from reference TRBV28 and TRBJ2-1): DVKVTQSSRYLVKRTGEKVFLECVQDMDHENMFWYRQDPGLGLRLIYFSYDVKMKEKGDIPEGYSVSREKKERFSLILESASTNQTSMYLCASSLWGIAGSTNEQFFGPGTRLTVL.

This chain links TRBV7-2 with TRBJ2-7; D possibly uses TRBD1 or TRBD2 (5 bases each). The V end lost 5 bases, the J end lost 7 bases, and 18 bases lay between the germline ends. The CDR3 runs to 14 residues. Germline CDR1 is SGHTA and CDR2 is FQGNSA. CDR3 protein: CASSPGPDLSEQYF. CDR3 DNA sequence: TGTGCCAGCAGCCCGGGGCCAGACCTTAGTGAGCAGTACTTC.

CDR3 in amino acids: CASSRRASGYYEQYF. CDR3 in DNA: TGTGCCAGCTCAAGGCGGGCTAGCGGATACTACGAGCAGTACTTC. The V and J genes are TRBV18 and TRBJ2-7; 7 nucleotides agree with TRBD2. CDR3 length equals 15 residues. J was trimmed by 3 bases and V by 5 bases; bases with no gene match: 10. The germline V gene encodes CDR1 KGHSH and CDR2 LQKENI.

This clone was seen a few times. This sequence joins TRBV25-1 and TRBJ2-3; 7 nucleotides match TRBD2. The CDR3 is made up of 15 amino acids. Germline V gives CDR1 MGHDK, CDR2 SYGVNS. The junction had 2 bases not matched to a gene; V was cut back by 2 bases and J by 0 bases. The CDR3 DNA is TGTGCCAGCAGTGAAGATAGCGGGAGCACAGATACGCAGTATTTT. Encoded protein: CASSEDSGSTDTQYF. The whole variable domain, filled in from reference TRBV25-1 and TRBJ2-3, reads EADIYQTPRYLVIGTGKKITLECSQTMGHDKMYWYQQDPGMELHLIHYSYGVNSTEKGDLSSESTVSRIRTEHFPLTLESARPSHTSQYLCASSEDSGSTDTQYFGPGTRLTVL.

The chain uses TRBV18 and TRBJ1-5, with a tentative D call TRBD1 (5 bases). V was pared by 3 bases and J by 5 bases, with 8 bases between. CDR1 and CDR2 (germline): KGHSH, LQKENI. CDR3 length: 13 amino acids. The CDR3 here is CASSPGGDQPQHF. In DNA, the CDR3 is TGTGCCAGCTCACCCGGGGGGGATCAGCCCCAGCATTTT. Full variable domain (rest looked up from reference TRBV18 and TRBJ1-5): NAGVMQNPRHLVRRRGQEARLRCSPMKGHSHVYWYRQLPEEGLKFMVYLQKENIIDESGMPKERFSAEFPKEGPSILRIQQVVRGDSAAYFCASSPGGDQPQHFGDGTRLSIL.

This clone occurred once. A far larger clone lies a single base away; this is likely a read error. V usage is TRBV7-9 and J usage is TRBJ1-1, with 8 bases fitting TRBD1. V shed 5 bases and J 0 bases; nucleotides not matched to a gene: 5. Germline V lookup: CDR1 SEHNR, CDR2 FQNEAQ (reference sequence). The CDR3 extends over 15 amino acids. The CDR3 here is CASSPQTGVNTEAFF. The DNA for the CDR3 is TGTGCCAGCAGCCCCCAGACAGGGGTGAACACTGAAGCTTTCTTT. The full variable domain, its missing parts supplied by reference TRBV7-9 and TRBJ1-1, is DTGVSQNPRHKITKRGQNVTFRCDPISEHNRLYWYRQTLGQGPEFLTYFQNEAQLEKSRLLSDRFSAERPKGSFSTLEIQRTEQGDSAMYLCASSPQTGVNTEAFFGQGTRLTVV.

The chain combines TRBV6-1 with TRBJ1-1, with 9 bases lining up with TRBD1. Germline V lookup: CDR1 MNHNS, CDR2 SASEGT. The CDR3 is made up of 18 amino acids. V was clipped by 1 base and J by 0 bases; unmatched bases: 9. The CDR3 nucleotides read TGTGCCAGCAGTGAAGGTCGAGGACAGGGGCAAATGAACACTGAAGCTTTCTTT. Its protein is CASSEGRGQGQMNTEAFF.

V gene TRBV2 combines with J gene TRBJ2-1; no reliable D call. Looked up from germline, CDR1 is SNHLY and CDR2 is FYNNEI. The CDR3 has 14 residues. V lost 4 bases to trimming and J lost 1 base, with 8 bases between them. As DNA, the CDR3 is TGTGCCAGCAGTGCAGACGGGTCCTACAATGAGCAGTTCTTC. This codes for CASSADGSYNEQFF.

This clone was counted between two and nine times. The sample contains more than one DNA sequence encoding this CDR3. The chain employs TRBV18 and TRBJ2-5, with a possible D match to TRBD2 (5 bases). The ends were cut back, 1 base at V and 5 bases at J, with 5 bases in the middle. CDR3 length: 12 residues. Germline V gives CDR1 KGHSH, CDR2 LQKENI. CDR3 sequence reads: CASSPRGETQYF. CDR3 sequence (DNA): TGTGCCAGCTCACCACGCGGGGAGACCCAGTACTTC.

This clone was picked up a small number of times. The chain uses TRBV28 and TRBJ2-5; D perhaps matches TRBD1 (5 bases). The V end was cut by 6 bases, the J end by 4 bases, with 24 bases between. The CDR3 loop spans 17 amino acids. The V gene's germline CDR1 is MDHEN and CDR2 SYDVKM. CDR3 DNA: TGTGCCAGCAGCACACGGGTGGGAACCAGGGTCCGAGAGACCCAGTACTTC. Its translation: CASSTRVGTRVRETQYF.

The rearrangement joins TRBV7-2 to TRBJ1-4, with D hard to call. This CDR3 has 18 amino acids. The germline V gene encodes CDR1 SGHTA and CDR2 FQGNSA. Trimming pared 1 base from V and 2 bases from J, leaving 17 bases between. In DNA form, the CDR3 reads TGTGCCAGCAGCTTAGGAGAGGTGCCGGGAGCGACTAATGAAAAACTGTTTTTT. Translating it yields CASSLGEVPGATNEKLFF.

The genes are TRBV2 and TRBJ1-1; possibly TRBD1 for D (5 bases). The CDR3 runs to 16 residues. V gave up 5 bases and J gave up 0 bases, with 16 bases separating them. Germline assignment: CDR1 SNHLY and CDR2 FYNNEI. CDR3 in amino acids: CASSFLGGPMNTEAFF. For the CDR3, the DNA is TGTGCCAGCAGTTTCCTTGGGGGACCGATGAACACTGAAGCTTTCTTT.

Written as DNA, the CDR3 is TGTGCCAGTAGTATAGGACTACGGCAGGGGGCCGGGGAGCTGTTTTTT. Its protein product is CASSIGLRQGAGELFF. The chain couples TRBV19 to TRBJ2-2; 7 nucleotides match TRBD1. This CDR3 is 16 amino acids long. V lost 1 base and J lost 6; bases outside the gene matches: 8. The V gene's germline CDR1 is LNHDA and CDR2 SQIVND (reference sequence).

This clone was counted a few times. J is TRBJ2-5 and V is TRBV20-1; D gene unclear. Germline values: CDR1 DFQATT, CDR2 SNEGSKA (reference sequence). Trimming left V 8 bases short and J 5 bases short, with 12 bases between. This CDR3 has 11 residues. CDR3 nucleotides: TGCAGTCCCGCCTCCCCCGAGACCCAGTACTTC. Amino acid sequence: CSPASPETQYF.